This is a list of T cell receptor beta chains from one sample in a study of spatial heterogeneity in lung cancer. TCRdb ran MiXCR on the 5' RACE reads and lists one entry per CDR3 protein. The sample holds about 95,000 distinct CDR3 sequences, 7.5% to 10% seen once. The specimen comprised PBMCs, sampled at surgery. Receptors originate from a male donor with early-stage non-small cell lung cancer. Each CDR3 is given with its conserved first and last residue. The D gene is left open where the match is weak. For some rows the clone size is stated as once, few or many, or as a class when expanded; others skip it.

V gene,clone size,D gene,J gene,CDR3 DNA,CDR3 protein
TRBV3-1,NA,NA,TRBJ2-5,TGTGCCAGCAGCCAAAGAATGGGGGAGACCCAGTACTTC,CASSQRMGETQYF
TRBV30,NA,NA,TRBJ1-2,TGTGCCTGTCTTCGAGCGGGAAGCTATGGCCACACCTTC,CACLRAGSYGHTF
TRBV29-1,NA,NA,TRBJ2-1,TGCAGCGGGAACTTCCAACTCTCCTACAATGAGCAGTTCTTC,CSGNFQLSYNEQFF
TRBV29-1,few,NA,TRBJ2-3,TGCAGCGTTGTAGGGCAGGGTCATAGCACAGATACGCAGTATTTT,CSVVGQGHSTDTQYF
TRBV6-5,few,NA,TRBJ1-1,TGTGCCAGCCTCAGGGGTGACACTGAAGCTTTCTTT,CASLRGDTEAFF
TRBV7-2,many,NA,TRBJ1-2,TGTGCCAGCAGCTCCGGACAGAACTATGGCTACACCTTC,CASSSGQNYGYTF
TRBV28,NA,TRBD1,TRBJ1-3,TGTGCCAGCAGTCCGAGGGACAGGGAGTCTGGAAACACCATATATTTT,CASSPRDRESGNTIYF
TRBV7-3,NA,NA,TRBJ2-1,TGTGCCAGCAGCTCTGACCCTGTAAATGAGCAGTTCTTC,CASSSDPVNEQFF
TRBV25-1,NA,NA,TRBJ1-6,TGTGCCAGCAGTGAAGGAGGGGGTTATAATTCACCCCTCCACTTT,CASSEGGGYNSPLHF
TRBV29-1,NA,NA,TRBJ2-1,TGCAGCGTTGTCTCGACGGGGACTCGGAGGGAGCAGTTCTTC,CSVVSTGTRREQFF
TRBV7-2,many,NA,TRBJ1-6,TGTGCCAGCAGCCTTAGACAGCCCCAGAGCTCCTATAATTCACCCCTCCACTTT,CASSLRQPQSSYNSPLHF
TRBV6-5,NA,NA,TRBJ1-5,TGTGCCAGCAGTTACGCGGGGATCCGGTGGGGACCCCAGCATTTT,CASSYAGIRWGPQHF
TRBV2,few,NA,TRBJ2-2,TGTGCCAGCAGTGAGGGAATCGGGGAGCTGTTTTTT,CASSEGIGELFF
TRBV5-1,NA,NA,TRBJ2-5,TGCGCCAGCAGCTTGAAAGCGGCTCAAGAGACCCAGTACTTC,CASSLKAAQETQYF
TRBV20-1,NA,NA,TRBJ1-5,TGCAGTGCTATACTCCGCCGCAATCAGCCCCAGCATTTT,CSAILRRNQPQHF